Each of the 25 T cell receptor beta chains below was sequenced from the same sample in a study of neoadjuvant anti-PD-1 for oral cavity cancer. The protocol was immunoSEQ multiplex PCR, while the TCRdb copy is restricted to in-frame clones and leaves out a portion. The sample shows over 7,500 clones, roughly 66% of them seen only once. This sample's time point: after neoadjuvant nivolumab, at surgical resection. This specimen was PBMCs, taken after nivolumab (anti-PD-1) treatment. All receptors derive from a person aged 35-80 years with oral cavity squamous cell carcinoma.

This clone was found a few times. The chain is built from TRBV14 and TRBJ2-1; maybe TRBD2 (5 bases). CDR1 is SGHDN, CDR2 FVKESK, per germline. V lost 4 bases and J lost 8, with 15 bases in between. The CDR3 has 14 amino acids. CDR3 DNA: TGTGCCAGCAGCCCCTCGGACTTTGCCTATGAGCAGTTCTTC. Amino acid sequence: CASSPSDFAYEQFF.

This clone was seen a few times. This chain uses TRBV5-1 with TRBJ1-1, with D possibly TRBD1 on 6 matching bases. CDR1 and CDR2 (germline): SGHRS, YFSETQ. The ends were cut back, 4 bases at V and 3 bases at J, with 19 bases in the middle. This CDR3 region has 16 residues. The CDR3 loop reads CASSNSYRAWDTEAFF. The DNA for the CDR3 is TGCGCCAGCAGCAACTCTTACAGGGCGTGGGACACTGAAGCTTTCTTT.

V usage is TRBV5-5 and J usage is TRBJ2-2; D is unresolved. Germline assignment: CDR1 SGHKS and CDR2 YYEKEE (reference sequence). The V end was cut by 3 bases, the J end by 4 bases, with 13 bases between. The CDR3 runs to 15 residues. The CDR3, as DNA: TGTGCCAGCAGCTGGGGAACCGTCGCCACCGGGGAGCTGTTTTTT. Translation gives CASSWGTVATGELFF.

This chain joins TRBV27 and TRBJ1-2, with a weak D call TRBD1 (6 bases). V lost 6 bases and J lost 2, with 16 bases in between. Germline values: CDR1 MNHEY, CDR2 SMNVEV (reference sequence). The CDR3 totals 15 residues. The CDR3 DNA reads TGTGCCAGCAGGCCTACAGGGACTCTGAACTATGGCTACACCTTC. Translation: CASRPTGTLNYGYTF.

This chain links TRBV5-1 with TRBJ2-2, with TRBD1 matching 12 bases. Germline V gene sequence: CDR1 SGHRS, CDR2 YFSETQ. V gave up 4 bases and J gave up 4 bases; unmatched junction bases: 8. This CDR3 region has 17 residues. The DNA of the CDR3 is TGCGCCAGCAGCGCCGGGACAGGGGGCTCGGGCACCGGGGAGCTGTTTTTT. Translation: CASSAGTGGSGTGELFF.

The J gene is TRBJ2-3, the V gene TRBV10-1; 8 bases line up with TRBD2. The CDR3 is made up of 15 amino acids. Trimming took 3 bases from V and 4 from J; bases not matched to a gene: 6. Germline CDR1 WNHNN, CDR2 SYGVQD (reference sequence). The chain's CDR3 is CASSDWAGGPDTQYF. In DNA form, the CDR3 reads TGCGCCAGCAGTGACTGGGCGGGGGGCCCAGATACGCAGTATTTT.

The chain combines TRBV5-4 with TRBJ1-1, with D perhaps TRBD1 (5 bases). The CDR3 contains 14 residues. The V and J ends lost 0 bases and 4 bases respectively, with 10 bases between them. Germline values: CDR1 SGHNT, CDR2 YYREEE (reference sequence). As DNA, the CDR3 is TGTGCCAGCAGCTTGGGACAGCGGGCCACTGAAGCTTTCTTT. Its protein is CASSLGQRATEAFF.

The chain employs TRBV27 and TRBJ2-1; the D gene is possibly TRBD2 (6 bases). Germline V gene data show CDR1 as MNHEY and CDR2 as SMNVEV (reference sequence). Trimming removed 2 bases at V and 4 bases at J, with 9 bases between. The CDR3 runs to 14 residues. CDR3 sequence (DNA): TGTGCCAGCAGTTTAACGGGAGCGTACAATGAGCAGTTCTTC. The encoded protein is CASSLTGAYNEQFF.

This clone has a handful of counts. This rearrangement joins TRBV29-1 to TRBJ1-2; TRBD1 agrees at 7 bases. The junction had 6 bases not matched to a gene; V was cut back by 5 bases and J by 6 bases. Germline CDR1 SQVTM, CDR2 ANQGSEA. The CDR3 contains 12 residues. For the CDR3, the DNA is TGCAGCGTTACAGACAGGGTAGATGGCTACACCTTC. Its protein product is CSVTDRVDGYTF.

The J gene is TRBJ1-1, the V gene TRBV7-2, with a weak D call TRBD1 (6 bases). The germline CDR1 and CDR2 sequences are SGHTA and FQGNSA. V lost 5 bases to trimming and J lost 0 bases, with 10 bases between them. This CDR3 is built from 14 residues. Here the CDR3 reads CASSRQALNTEAFF. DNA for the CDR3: TGTGCCAGCAGCAGACAGGCATTGAACACTGAAGCTTTCTTT. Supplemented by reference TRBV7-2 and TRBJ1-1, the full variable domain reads GAGVSQSPSNKVTEKGKDVELRCDPISGHTALYWYRQSLGQGLEFLIYFQGNSAPDKSGLPSDRFSAERTGGSVSTLTIQRTQQEDSAVYLCASSRQALNTEAFFGQGTRLTVV.

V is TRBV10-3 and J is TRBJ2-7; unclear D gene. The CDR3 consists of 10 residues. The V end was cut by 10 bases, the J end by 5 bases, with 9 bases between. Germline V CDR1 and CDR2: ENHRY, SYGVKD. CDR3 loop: CATQGNEQYF. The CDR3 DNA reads TGTGCCACACAAGGGAACGAGCAGTACTTC.

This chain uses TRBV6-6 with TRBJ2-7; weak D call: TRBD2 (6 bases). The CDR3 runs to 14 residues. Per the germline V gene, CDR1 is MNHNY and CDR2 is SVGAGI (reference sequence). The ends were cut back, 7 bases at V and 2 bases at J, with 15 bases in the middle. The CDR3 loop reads CASTSGWEAYEQYF. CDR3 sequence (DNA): TGTGCCAGCACTTCCGGCTGGGAGGCCTACGAGCAGTACTTC.

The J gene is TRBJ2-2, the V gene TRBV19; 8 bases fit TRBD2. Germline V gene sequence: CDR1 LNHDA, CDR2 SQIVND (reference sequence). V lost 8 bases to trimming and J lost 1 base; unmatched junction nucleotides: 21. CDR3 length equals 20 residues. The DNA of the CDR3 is TGTGCCAGTGGTTATTGGGGACTAGACTCACCCTTCAAGAACACCGGGGAGCTGTTTTTT. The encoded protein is CASGYWGLDSPFKNTGELFF.

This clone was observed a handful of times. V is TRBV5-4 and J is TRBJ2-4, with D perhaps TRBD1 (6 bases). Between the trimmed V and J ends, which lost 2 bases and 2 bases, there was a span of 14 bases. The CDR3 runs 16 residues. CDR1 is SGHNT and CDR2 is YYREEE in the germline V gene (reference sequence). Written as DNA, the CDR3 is TGTGCCAGCAGCTTCCCACAACAGGGCTCCAAAAACATTCAGTACTTC. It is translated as CASSFPQQGSKNIQYF.

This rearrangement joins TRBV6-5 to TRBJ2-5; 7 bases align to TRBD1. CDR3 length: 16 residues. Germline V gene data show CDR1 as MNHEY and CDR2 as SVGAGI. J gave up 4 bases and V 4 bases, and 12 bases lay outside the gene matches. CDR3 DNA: TGTGCCAGCAGTTTTACACTCATGACAGGGAGAGAGACCCAGTACTTC. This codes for CASSFTLMTGRETQYF.

CDR3 region: CASSEQGGNSPLHF. CDR3 DNA sequence: TGTGCCAGCAGTGAGCAGGGCGGTAATTCACCCCTCCACTTT. The gene calls are TRBV2 and TRBJ1-6; D possibly corresponds to TRBD1 (5 bases). This CDR3 has 14 residues. V shed 3 bases and J shed 6 bases, with 9 bases lying between them. Per germline, CDR1 SNHLY and CDR2 FYNNEI.

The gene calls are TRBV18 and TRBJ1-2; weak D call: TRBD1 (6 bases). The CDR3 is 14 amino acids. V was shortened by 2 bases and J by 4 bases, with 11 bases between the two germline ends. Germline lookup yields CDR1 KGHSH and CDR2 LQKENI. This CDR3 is CASSPGGASYGYTF. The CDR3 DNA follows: TGTGCCAGCTCACCAGGGGGGGCTAGCTATGGCTACACCTTC.

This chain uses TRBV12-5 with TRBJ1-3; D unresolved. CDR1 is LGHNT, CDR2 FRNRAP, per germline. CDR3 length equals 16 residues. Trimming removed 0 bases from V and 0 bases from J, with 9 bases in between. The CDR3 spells CASGLVLDLSGNTIYF. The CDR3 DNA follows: TGTGCTAGTGGTTTGGTACTCGACCTCTCTGGAAACACCATATATTTT.

The CDR3 DNA is TGTGCCAGCAGCTTAACCGGGACAGGGTTATACGAGCAGTACTTC. This gives the protein CASSLTGTGLYEQYF. The rearrangement uses TRBV7-3 and TRBJ2-7; TRBD1 matches 9 bases. Germline lookup yields CDR1 SGHTA and CDR2 FQGTGA. Trimming at V came to 0 bases and at J to 4 bases, leaving 4 bases not matched to a gene. This CDR3 is built from 15 residues.

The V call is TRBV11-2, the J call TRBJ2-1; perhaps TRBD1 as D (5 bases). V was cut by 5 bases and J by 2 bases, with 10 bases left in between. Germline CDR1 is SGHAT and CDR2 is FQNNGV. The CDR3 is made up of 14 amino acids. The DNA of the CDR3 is TGTGCCAGCAGCCCCGTAGGGGCCTACAATGAGCAGTTCTTC. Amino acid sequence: CASSPVGAYNEQFF.

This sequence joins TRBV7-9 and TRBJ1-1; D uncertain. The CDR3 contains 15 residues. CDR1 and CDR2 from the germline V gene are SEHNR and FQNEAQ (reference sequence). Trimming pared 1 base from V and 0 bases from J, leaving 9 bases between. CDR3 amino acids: CASSLVTGMNTEAFF. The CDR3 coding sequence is TGTGCCAGCAGCTTAGTTACGGGGATGAACACTGAAGCTTTCTTT.

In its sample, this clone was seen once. This CDR3 reads CASRDQGNTEAFF. The CDR3 bases are TGTGCCAGCAGGGATCAGGGTAATACTGAAGCTTTCTTT. The chain links TRBV6-6 to TRBJ1-1; possible D gene TRBD1, 5 bases. From germline, CDR1 is MNHNY and CDR2 SVGAGI (reference sequence). CDR3 length: 13 amino acids. V lost 6 bases and J lost 5, with 13 bases in between.

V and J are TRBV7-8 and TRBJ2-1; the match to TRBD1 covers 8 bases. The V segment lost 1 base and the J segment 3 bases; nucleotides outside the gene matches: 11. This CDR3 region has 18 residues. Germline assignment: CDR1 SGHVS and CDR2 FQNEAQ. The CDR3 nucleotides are TGTGCCAGCAGCTTAGGACACAGGGGGAATCTGGGCTACAATGAGCAGTTCTTC. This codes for CASSLGHRGNLGYNEQFF.

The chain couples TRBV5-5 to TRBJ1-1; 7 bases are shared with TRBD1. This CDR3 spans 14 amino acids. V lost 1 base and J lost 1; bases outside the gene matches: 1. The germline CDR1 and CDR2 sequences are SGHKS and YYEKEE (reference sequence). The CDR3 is CASSLRTGNTEAFF. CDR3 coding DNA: TGTGCCAGCAGCTTGCGGACAGGGAACACTGAAGCTTTCTTT.

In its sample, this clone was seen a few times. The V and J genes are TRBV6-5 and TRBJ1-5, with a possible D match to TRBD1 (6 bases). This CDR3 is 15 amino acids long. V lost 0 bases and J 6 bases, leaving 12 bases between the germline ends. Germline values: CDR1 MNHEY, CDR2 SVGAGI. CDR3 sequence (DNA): TGTGCCAGCAGTTACTCACAGGGAGGGACTCAGCCCCAGCATTTT. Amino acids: CASSYSQGGTQPQHF.